The entry that follows covers one T cell receptor beta chain sequence. Its antigen remains unknown. Amplification used 60 Vbeta primers and 13 Jbeta primers. Measured with immunoSEQ multiplex PCR; TCRdb has only the in-frame clones, and not every one. This sample has 150,000 to 200,000 clones, with about 76% found just once. Healthy individuals who donated bone marrow served as the donors. This record belongs to a study of cytomegalovirus exposure and HLA in healthy donors. Study-level points and caveats: A list of 150 to 200 TCR beta chains associated with cytomegalovirus was given. Analyses of presence and absence presupposed an approximately uniform sequencing depth across donors. Several of the most significant clusters appeared linked to common viral pathogens, based on a later analysis.

The TCR sequence derives from a woman aged 45-60 years in good health and CMV-seronegative. The sample comprised PBMCs.

In DNA form, the CDR3 reads TGTGCCAGCAGCCATCGTGCGGGAGAGTCCTACAATGAGCAGTTCTTC. Translated: CASSHRAGESYNEQFF. The rearrangement joins TRBV14 to TRBJ2-1, with 7 bases aligning to TRBD2. The length of the CDR3 is 16 residues. After removal of 3 bases from V and 1 base from J, the junction contained 6 bases not matched to a gene. Germline CDR1 and CDR2: SGHDN and FVKESK.